These 31 T cell receptor beta chains were sequenced from one sample in a study of CD8+CD57+ T cells in acquired aplastic anemia. Genomic DNA provided the template from which TCR beta VDJ and CDR3 profiles were obtained. TCRdb redid the calling of the reads with MiXCR, one entry per CDR3 protein. In the table there are roughly 130,000 distinct CDR3 sequences, about half of which are singletons. The sample comprised sorted CD4+, CD8+, or CD8+CD57+ T cells (not recorded which) from PBMCs. The receptor set was obtained from a human donor in good health, serving as a control.

This clonotype is a singleton in its sample. The chain has TRBV10-3 and TRBJ2-1; 10 bases fit TRBD1. Germline V lookup: CDR1 ENHRY, CDR2 SYGVKD. V lost 5 bases, J lost 9 bases, and 7 bases stayed unmatched. The CDR3 totals 14 residues. This CDR3 is CAISQPGQGTEQFF. CDR3 nucleotides: TGTGCCATCAGTCAGCCGGGACAGGGGACTGAGCAGTTCTTC.

This chain uses TRBV18 with TRBJ1-3, with 8 bases aligning to TRBD1. Germline CDR1 is KGHSH and CDR2 is LQKENI. CDR3 length: 17 amino acids. V lost 2 bases and J lost 0; bases outside the gene matches: 6. CDR3 nucleotides: TGTGCCAGCTCACCAGCCGGGACAGGAAGCTCTGGAAACACCATATATTTT. Protein sequence: CASSPAGTGSSGNTIYF.

This chain links TRBV29-1 with TRBJ1-1; D may be TRBD1 (6 bases). The length of the CDR3 is 14 residues. Trimming cost V 4 bases and J 0 bases, with 12 bases left between them. Germline CDR1 is SQVTM and CDR2 is ANQGSEA. The CDR3, as DNA: TGCAGCGTTGTACGGGGGCTGATGAACACTGAAGCTTTCTTT. Translating it yields CSVVRGLMNTEAFF.

Regarding this clonotype: One junction end disagrees with the germline gene, perhaps due to a read error. The genes are TRBV5-1 and TRBJ2-1, with 9 bases identical to TRBD2. CDR1 is SGHRS, CDR2 YFSETQ, per germline. This CDR3 region has 15 residues. This chain's CDR3 is CASSLASGGYNEQSF. The CDR3 DNA is TGCGCCAGCAGCTTGGCCAGCGGGGGGTACAATGAGCAGTCCTTC.

J is TRBJ2-7 and V is TRBV19; TRBD1 matches at 9 bases. The V gene's germline CDR1 is LNHDA and CDR2 SQIVND (reference sequence). J was trimmed by 2 bases and V by 3 bases; bases with no gene match: 2. This CDR3 comprises 14 residues. CDR3 bases: TGTGCCAGTAGTATGGGGACAGGGACCTACGAGCAGTACTTC. It translates to CASSMGTGTYEQYF.

For this clonotype: This may be a read error: a much more frequent sequence differs by one nucleotide. The chain is built from TRBV6-2 or TRBV6-3 and TRBJ2-5; D is unresolved. V lost 6 bases and J 2 bases, leaving 13 bases between the germline ends. CDR1 MNHEY and CDR2 SVGEGT come from the germline V gene. This CDR3 has 14 amino acids. For the CDR3, the DNA is TGTGCCAGCAGCCCTGGACCAAGACAAGAGACCCAGTACTTC. It encodes CASSPGPRQETQYF.

The chain carries TRBV29-1 and TRBJ1-1, with D perhaps matching TRBD1 (6 bases). Trimming removed 6 bases from V and 4 bases from J, with 15 bases in between. The V gene's germline CDR1 is SQVTM and CDR2 ANQGSEA. The CDR3 spans 13 residues. For the CDR3, the DNA is TGCAGCGTAGACAGGAAGGGTCGCACTGAAGCTTTCTTT. Protein sequence: CSVDRKGRTEAFF. Variable domain in full (rest from reference TRBV29-1 and TRBJ1-1): SAVISQKPSRDICQRGTSLTIQCQVDSQVTMMFWYRQQPGQSLTLIATANQGSEATYESGFVIDKFPISRPNLTFSTLTVSNMSPEDSSIYLCSVDRKGRTEAFFGQGTRLTVV.

This clonotype was seen ten or more times. The rearrangement uses TRBV6-2 or TRBV6-3 and TRBJ1-5, with 8 bases matching TRBD1. Per germline, CDR1 MNHEY and CDR2 SVGEGT. With V trimmed by 6 bases and J by 1 base, 5 bases remained unmatched. The CDR3 spans 15 residues. CDR3: CASRGQGASNQPQHF. Here the CDR3 DNA reads TGTGCCAGCAGGGGGCAGGGGGCGAGCAATCAGCCCCAGCATTTT.

This clonotype was picked up a small number of times. The genes are TRBV9 and TRBJ2-7; tentatively, D is TRBD1 (6 bases). V lost 3 bases, J lost 7 bases, and 11 bases lay in between. The CDR3 length is 12 residues. In germline, CDR1 is SGDLS, CDR2 YYNGEE. The CDR3 coding sequence is TGTGCCAGCAGCGCGCGAGGGGGAGAGCAGTACTTC. Encoded protein: CASSARGGEQYF.

This clonotype was found a few times. This rearrangement joins TRBV10-3 to TRBJ1-1; D remains ambiguous. V was shortened by 10 bases and J by 5 bases, with 17 bases between the two germline ends. Per germline, CDR1 ENHRY and CDR2 SYGVKD. CDR3 length: 13 amino acids. The CDR3 nucleotides are TGTGCCACCCGGACCGATACCGTTACTGAAGCTTTCTTT. It encodes CATRTDTVTEAFF.

This clonotype was counted at least ten times. V gene TRBV7-8 combines with J gene TRBJ2-1; tentative D call: TRBD2 (6 bases). Per the germline V gene, CDR1 is SGHVS and CDR2 is FQNEAQ. This CDR3 is 14 amino acids long. The ends were cut back, 4 bases at V and 7 bases at J, with 14 bases in the middle. The CDR3 DNA sequence: TGTGCCAGCAGCTACCCGGCAGGGAGGAATGAGCAGTTCTTC. Its translation is CASSYPAGRNEQFF.

In its sample, this clonotype was seen many times. The chain employs TRBV4-1 and TRBJ1-1, with a tentative D call TRBD1 (6 bases). The CDR3 length is 14 residues. Trimming took 3 bases from V and 8 from J, leaving 16 bases between them. Germline V gives CDR1 MGHRA, CDR2 YSYEKL. Written as DNA, the CDR3 is TGCGCCAGCAGCCACAGGGGTATTTCTTCCGAAGCTTTCTTT. It codes for CASSHRGISSEAFF.

The chain combines TRBV20-1 with TRBJ2-3, with D uncertain. The germline CDR1 and CDR2 sequences are DFQATT and SNEGSKA (reference sequence). This CDR3 spans 13 amino acids. The germline V and J ends were trimmed by 8 bases and 0 bases, with 12 bases remaining between them. The CDR3 DNA follows: TGCAGTCCCGAAGGTACTAGCACAGATACGCAGTATTTT. Amino acid sequence: CSPEGTSTDTQYF.

The rearrangement links TRBV6-1 to TRBJ1-3; tentative D call: TRBD1 (5 bases). Looked up from germline, CDR1 is MNHNS and CDR2 is SASEGT. Trimming stripped 6 bases from V and 2 bases from J, with 11 bases between. This CDR3 spans 14 amino acids. CDR3 nucleotide sequence: TGTGCCAGCAGGCGGACGGGGGCTGGAAACACCATATATTTT. This codes for CASRRTGAGNTIYF.

In this sample, this clonotype turned up many times. CDR3 sequence: CASSPSGAGEYEQYF. CDR3 DNA sequence: TGTGCCAGCAGTCCCTCCGGGGCAGGGGAGTACGAGCAGTACTTC. The gene calls are TRBV6-1 and TRBJ2-7, with D maybe TRBD1 (6 bases). From germline, CDR1 is MNHNS and CDR2 SASEGT. Deletions cut 5 bases from V and 4 bases from J, with 18 bases between. CDR3 size: 15 residues.

This clonotype has more than one count but fewer than ten. Since a much larger clone is just one base distant, this may be a read error. V usage is TRBV12-3 or TRBV12-4 and J usage is TRBJ2-7; 7 positions agree with TRBD1. The CDR3 has 15 amino acids. After removal of 2 bases from V and 5 bases from J, the junction contained 9 bases not matched to a gene. CDR3 region: CASSLKGAGGHEQYF. CDR3 coding DNA: TGTGCCAGCAGTTTAAAGGGGGCCGGCGGCCACGAGCAGTACTTC.

This clonotype was counted ten times or more. V gene TRBV2 combines with J gene TRBJ1-1; D ambiguous. V lost 8 bases and J lost 0, with 10 bases in between. CDR1 is SNHLY, CDR2 FYNNEI, per germline. CDR3 length equals 13 residues. The CDR3: CASGRTVNTEAFF. DNA for the CDR3: TGTGCCAGCGGGCGAACGGTGAACACTGAAGCTTTCTTT.

This clonotype was seen many times. Written as DNA, the CDR3 is TGTGCCAGCAGCCGCAGGCAGGGTGGACTCTACGAGCAGTACTTC. This codes for CASSRRQGGLYEQYF. The chain has TRBV7-8 and TRBJ2-7; perhaps D is TRBD1 or TRBD2 (5 bases each). Germline V lookup: CDR1 SGHVS, CDR2 FQNEAQ. The CDR3 runs 15 residues. The germline V and J ends were trimmed by 5 bases and 3 bases, with 17 bases remaining between them.

This clonotype was counted ten times or more. The rearrangement uses TRBV5-4 and TRBJ1-1; maybe TRBD1 (5 bases). From germline, CDR1 is SGHNT and CDR2 YYREEE (reference sequence). V was trimmed by 1 base and J by 6 bases, leaving 10 bases between them. The CDR3 has 13 amino acids. CDR3 sequence: CASSLKGIPEAFF. CDR3 DNA: TGTGCCAGCAGCTTGAAGGGGATACCTGAAGCTTTCTTT.

This clonotype was recorded at least ten times. The chain employs TRBV4-3 and TRBJ2-3; 8 bases fit TRBD2. Germline-derived CDR1 and CDR2 are LGHNA and YSLEER. Losses at the gene ends were 0 bases for V and 6 bases for J; bases not matched to a gene: 8. The length of the CDR3 is 16 residues. CDR3 in DNA: TGCGCCAGCAGCCAAGATCGGCCGGGAGGGGGGGATACGCAGTATTTT. This translates into CASSQDRPGGGDTQYF.

By its share, this clonotype is medium-sized. The chain combines TRBV19 with TRBJ1-2; tentative D call: TRBD1 (6 bases). Germline CDR1 LNHDA, CDR2 SQIVND (reference sequence). V was cut by 10 bases and J by 0 bases, with 12 bases left in between. CDR3 length equals 13 residues. The CDR3 here is CATKQGPNYGYTF. CDR3 bases: TGTGCCACAAAACAGGGCCCTAACTATGGCTACACCTTC.

This clonotype was observed a few times. The chain combines TRBV12-3 or TRBV12-4 with TRBJ2-7; 10 bases are a match to TRBD2. J lost 4 bases, V lost 5 bases, and 8 bases had no gene match. The CDR3 extends over 15 amino acids. CDR3 sequence reads: CASSVSSGGPYEQYF. The DNA of the CDR3 is TGTGCCAGCAGTGTGTCTAGCGGGGGTCCATACGAGCAGTACTTC.

There are many counts of this clonotype. The rearrangement joins TRBV5-1 to TRBJ2-3; the match to TRBD2 covers 9 bases. CDR3 length: 16 residues. Germline V gene data show CDR1 as SGHRS and CDR2 as YFSETQ. After removal of 2 bases from V and 1 base from J, the junction contained 5 bases not matched to a gene. The CDR3 DNA follows: TGCGCCAGCAGCTTCGGCCTAGCGGGGCGCACAGATACGCAGTATTTT. It is translated as CASSFGLAGRTDTQYF.

Ten or more counts support this clonotype. J is TRBJ1-2 and V is TRBV20-1; 7 bases agree with TRBD1. V was pared by 3 bases and J by 6 bases, with 4 bases of the junction left unmatched. Germline assignment: CDR1 DFQATT and CDR2 SNEGSKA (reference sequence). This CDR3 spans 12 amino acids. The DNA of the CDR3 is TGCAGTGCTAGGACAGGGCAGCATGGCTACACCTTC. Translating gives CSARTGQHGYTF.

The table lists this clonotype with many counts. The chain combines TRBV20-1 with TRBJ2-1; 11 bases agree with TRBD1. The CDR3 has 15 residues. The V gene end was trimmed by 2 bases and the J gene end by 6 bases; junction bases not matched to a gene: 6. Germline CDR1 DFQATT, CDR2 SNEGSKA (reference sequence). CDR3 protein: CSARPAGTGGNEQFF. In nucleotides, the CDR3 is TGCAGTGCTAGACCCGCCGGGACAGGGGGCAATGAGCAGTTCTTC.

V is TRBV7-8 and J is TRBJ2-7; TRBD1 matches 9 bases. V gave up 5 bases and J gave up 1 base; unmatched junction bases: 3. The CDR3 runs 14 residues. CDR1 SGHVS and CDR2 FQNEAQ come from the germline V gene. The CDR3, as DNA: TGTGCCAGCAGCAAGACAGGGGGATCCTACGAGCAGTACTTC. Translated, it gives CASSKTGGSYEQYF.

This clonotype was counted only a few times. The chain couples TRBV12-3 or TRBV12-4 to TRBJ2-2; either TRBD1 or TRBD2 may fit D (7 bases each). Deletions cut 1 base from V and 5 bases from J, with 20 bases between. The CDR3 extends over 18 amino acids. The CDR3 region has the DNA TGTGCCAGCAGTTTAGTGGGGGCAGGGGGGGGAAGGACCGGGGAGCTGTTTTTT. Protein: CASSLVGAGGGRTGELFF.

The V and J genes are TRBV20-1 and TRBJ2-7, with 7 bases aligning to TRBD1. With V trimmed by 4 bases and J by 2 bases, 5 bases remained unmatched. From germline, CDR1 is DFQATT and CDR2 SNEGSKA (reference sequence). The CDR3 loop spans 13 amino acids. For the CDR3, the DNA is TGCAGTGCTAACCGGGACAGTGCCTACGAGCAGTACTTC. This gives the protein CSANRDSAYEQYF.

CDR3 DNA: TGTGCCAGCAGCCAAGCCAGCAGCTTAGAGGGGGGCCGTCGCTACACCTTC. This codes for CASSQASSLEGGRRYTF. The chain couples TRBV14 to TRBJ1-2; a possible D gene is TRBD1 (6 bases). This CDR3 spans 17 amino acids. CDR1 is SGHDN, CDR2 FVKESK, per germline. Between the trimmed V and J ends, which lost 1 base and 9 bases, there was a span of 24 bases.

The rearrangement uses TRBV20-1 and TRBJ2-1; tentatively, D is TRBD1 (6 bases). Trimming left V 4 bases short and J 6 bases short, with 7 bases between. The V gene's germline CDR1 is DFQATT and CDR2 SNEGSKA (reference sequence). This CDR3 is built from 11 residues. CDR3 in amino acids: CSAMTGNEQFF. DNA for the CDR3: TGCAGTGCTATGACAGGCAATGAGCAGTTCTTC.

The chain couples TRBV5-5 to TRBJ1-1; no firm D call. V shed 0 bases and J shed 8 bases, with 11 bases lying between them. The CDR3 runs 13 residues. Germline V lookup: CDR1 SGHKS, CDR2 YYEKEE (reference sequence). In DNA, the CDR3 is TGTGCCAGCAGCTTGGAAAGTTACTCCGAAGCTTTCTTT. It encodes CASSLESYSEAFF.